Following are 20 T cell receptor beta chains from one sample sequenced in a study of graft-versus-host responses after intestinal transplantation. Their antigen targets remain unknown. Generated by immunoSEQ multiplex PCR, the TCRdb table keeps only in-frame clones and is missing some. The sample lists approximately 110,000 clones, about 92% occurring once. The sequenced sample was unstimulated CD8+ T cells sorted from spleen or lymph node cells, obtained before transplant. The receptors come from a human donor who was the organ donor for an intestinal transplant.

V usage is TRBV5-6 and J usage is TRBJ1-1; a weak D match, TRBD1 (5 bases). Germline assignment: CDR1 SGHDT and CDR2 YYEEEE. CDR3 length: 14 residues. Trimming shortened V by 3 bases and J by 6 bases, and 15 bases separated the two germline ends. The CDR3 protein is CASSWGGSMAEAFF. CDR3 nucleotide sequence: TGTGCCAGCAGCTGGGGCGGTTCTATGGCTGAAGCTTTCTTT.

The CDR3 DNA reads as TGTGCCAGCATAGGAAGGACAGCCTCGTCTGAAGCTTTCTTT. Translating gives CASIGRTASSEAFF. This sequence joins TRBV28 and TRBJ1-1; weak D call: TRBD1 (6 bases). This CDR3 has 14 amino acids. In germline, CDR1 is MDHEN, CDR2 SYDVKM. Trimming removed 7 bases at V and 6 bases at J, with 18 bases between.

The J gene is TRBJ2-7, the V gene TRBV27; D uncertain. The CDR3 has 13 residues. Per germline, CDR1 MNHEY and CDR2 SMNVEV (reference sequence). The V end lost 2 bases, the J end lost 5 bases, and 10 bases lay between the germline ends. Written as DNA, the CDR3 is TGTGCCAGCAGTTTACATGGGCAGAACGAGCAGTACTTC. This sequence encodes CASSLHGQNEQYF.

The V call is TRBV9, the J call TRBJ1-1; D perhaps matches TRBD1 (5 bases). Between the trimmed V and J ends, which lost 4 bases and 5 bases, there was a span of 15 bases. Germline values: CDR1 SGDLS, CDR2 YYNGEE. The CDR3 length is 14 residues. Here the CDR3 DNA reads TGTGCCAGCAGCCCCGGGACCCTTCGGACTGAAGCTTTCTTT. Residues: CASSPGTLRTEAFF.

The CDR3 nucleotides are TGTGCCAGCAGCTTGGCCCCAGGGCAAAACTCTGGAAACACCATATATTTT. Its protein product is CASSLAPGQNSGNTIYF. The genes are TRBV5-4 and TRBJ1-3; a possible D gene is TRBD1 (5 bases). Germline CDR1 reads SGHNT; CDR2 reads YYREEE (reference sequence). CDR3 length equals 17 residues. V lost 0 bases, J lost 0 bases, and 13 bases lay in between.

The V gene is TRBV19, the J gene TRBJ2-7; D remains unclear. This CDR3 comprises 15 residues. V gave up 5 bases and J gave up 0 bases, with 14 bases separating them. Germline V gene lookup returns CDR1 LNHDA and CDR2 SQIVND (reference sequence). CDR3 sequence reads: CASSSVRDGSYEQYF. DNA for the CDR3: TGTGCCAGTAGTTCAGTCCGAGACGGCTCCTACGAGCAGTACTTC.

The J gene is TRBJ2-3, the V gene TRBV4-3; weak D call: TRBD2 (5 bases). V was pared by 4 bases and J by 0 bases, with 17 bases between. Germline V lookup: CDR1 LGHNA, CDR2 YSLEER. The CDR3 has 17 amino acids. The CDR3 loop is CASSPDHQRLSTDTQYF. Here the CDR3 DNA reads TGCGCCAGCAGCCCAGATCATCAGCGGCTCAGCACAGATACGCAGTATTTT.

For the CDR3, the DNA is TGTGCCAGCAGCTTAGGCTCCGCCGAGCAGTACTTC. The encoded protein is CASSLGSAEQYF. V gene TRBV7-6 combines with J gene TRBJ2-7; D remains ambiguous. Germline CDR1 and CDR2: SGHVS and FNYEAQ. The CDR3 length is 12 residues. V was cut by 1 base and J by 6 bases, with 7 bases left in between.

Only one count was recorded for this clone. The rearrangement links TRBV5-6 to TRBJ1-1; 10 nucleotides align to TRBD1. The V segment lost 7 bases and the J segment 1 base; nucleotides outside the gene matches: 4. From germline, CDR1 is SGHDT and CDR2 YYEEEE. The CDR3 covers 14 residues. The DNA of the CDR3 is TGTGCCAGCGGAGACAGGGGGCAGAACACTGAAGCTTTCTTT. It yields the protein CASGDRGQNTEAFF.

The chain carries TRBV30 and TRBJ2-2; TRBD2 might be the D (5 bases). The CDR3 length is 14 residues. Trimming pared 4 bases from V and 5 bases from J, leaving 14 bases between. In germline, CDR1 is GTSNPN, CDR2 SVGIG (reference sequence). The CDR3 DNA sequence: TGTGCCTGGAACGTCGGGGTAGGGACCGGGGAGCTGTTTTTT. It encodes CAWNVGVGTGELFF.

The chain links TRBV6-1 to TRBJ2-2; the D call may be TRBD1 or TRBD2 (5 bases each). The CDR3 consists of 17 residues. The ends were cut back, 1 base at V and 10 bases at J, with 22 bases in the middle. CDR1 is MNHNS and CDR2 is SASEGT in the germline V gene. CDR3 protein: CASSEGAWAGATEELFF. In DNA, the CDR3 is TGTGCCAGCAGTGAAGGTGCCTGGGCCGGGGCGACGGAGGAGCTGTTTTTT.

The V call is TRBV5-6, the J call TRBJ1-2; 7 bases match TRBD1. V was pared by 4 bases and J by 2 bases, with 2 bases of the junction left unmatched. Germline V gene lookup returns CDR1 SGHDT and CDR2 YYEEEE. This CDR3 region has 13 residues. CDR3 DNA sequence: TGTGCCAGCAGCCGGGGACAGAACTATGGCTACACCTTC. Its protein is CASSRGQNYGYTF.

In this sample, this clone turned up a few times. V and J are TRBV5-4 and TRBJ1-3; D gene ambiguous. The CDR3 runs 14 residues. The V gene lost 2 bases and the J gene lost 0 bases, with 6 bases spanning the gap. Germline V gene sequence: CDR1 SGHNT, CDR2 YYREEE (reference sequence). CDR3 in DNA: TGTGCCAGCAGCTTTGAGCCCTCTGGAAACACCATATATTTT. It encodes CASSFEPSGNTIYF. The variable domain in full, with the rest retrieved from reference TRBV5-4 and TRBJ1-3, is ETGVTQSPTHLIKTRGQQVTLRCSSQSGHNTVSWYQQALGQGPQFIFQYYREEENGRGNFPPRFSGLQFPNYSSELNVNALELDDSALYLCASSFEPSGNTIYFGEGSWLTVV.

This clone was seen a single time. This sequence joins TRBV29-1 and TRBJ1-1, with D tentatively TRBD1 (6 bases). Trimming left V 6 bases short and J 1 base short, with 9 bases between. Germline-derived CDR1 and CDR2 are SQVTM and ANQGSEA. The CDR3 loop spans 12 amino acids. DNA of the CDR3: TGCAGCGTAGGGGACACGAACACTGAAGCTTTCTTT. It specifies CSVGDTNTEAFF.

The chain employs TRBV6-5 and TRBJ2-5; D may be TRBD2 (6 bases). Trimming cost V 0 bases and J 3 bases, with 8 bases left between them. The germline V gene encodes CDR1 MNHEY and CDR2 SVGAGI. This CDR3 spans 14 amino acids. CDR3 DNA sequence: TGTGCCAGCAGTTACTCGCGGAGGGAAGAGACCCAGTACTTC. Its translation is CASSYSRREETQYF.

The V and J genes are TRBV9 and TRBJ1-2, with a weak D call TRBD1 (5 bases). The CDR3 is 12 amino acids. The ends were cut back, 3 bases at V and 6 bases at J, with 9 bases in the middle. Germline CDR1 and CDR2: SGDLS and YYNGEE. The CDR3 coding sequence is TGTGCCAGCAGCGCCTGGGGCGATGGCTACACCTTC. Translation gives CASSAWGDGYTF.

CDR3 nucleotide sequence: TGTGCCAGCAGTGTCCCTGGGGTTATCGGGACAGCCCTTGGTGCTGAGGAGACCCAGTACTTC. It translates to CASSVPGVIGTALGAEETQYF. The J gene is TRBJ2-5, the V gene TRBV2, with TRBD1 matching 7 bases. The germline CDR1 and CDR2 sequences are SNHLY and FYNNEI. The CDR3 totals 21 residues. V shed 4 bases and J 5 bases; nucleotides not matched to a gene: 28.

The CDR3 region has the DNA TGTGCCAGCAGTGAAGCGATTTTTTGGGACAACTATGGCTACACCTTC. It yields the protein CASSEAIFWDNYGYTF. The chain combines TRBV6-1 with TRBJ1-2, with D possibly being TRBD1 (5 bases). The CDR3 has 16 residues. V was shortened by 0 bases and J by 2 bases, with 13 bases between the two germline ends. CDR1 and CDR2 from the germline V gene are MNHNS and SASEGT.

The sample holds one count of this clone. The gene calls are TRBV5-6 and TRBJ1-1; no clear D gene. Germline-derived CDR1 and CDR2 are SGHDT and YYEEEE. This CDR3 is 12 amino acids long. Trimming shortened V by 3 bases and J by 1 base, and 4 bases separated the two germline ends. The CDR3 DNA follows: TGTGCCAGCAGCTCATGGAACACTGAAGCTTTCTTT. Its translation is CASSSWNTEAFF.

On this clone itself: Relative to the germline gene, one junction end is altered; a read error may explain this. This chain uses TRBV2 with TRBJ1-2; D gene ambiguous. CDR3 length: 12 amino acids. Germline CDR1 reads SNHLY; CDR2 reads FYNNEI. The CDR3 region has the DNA TGTGCCAGCAATGAAGCGCTGGGGGGCTACACCTTC. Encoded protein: CASNEALGGYTF.